One and the same sample provided the 2 T cell receptor beta chains below, sequenced in a study of blood T cell repertoires in COVID-19. Here immunoSEQ multiplex PCR was the method, and the copy in TCRdb shows in-frame clones only, minus some. The table lists around 120,000 clones, around 83% of them singletons. Specimen: peripheral blood. Receptors originate from a man aged 80 or over with active or convalescent COVID-19.

This chain links TRBV29-1 with TRBJ2-3; 8 nucleotides line up with TRBD2. The CDR3 length is 18 residues. The trim removed 0 bases at V and 0 bases at J, leaving 11 bases unmatched. The V gene's germline CDR1 is SQVTM and CDR2 ANQGSEA. The chain's CDR3 is CSVEDQGREGFSTDTQYF. As DNA, the CDR3 is TGCAGCGTTGAAGATCAAGGCCGGGAGGGGTTTAGCACAGATACGCAGTATTTT.

A remark on this clone: The junction departs from the called germline gene at one end, perhaps through a read error. The rearrangement joins TRBV11-2 to TRBJ2-7, with D possibly matching TRBD2 (6 bases). The CDR3 is 14 amino acids. The germline V gene has CDR1 SGHAT and CDR2 FQNNGV. DNA for the CDR3: TGTGCCAGCGGCTTAGGTTCGGGGGCCTACGAGCAGTACTTC. It encodes CASGLGSGAYEQYF.